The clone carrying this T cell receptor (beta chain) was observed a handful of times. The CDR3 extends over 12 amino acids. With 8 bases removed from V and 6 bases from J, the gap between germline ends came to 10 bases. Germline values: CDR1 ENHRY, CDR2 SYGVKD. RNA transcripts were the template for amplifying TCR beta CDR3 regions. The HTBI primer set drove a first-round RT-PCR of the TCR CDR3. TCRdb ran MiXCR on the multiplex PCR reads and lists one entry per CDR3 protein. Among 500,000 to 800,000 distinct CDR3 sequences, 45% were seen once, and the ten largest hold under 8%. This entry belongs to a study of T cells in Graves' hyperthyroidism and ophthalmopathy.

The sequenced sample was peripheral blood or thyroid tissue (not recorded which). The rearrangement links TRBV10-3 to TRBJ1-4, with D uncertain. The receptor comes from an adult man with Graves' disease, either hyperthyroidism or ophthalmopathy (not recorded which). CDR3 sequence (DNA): TGTGCCATCGAGGGCGTGGATGAAAAACTGTTTTTT. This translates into CAIEGVDEKLFF.